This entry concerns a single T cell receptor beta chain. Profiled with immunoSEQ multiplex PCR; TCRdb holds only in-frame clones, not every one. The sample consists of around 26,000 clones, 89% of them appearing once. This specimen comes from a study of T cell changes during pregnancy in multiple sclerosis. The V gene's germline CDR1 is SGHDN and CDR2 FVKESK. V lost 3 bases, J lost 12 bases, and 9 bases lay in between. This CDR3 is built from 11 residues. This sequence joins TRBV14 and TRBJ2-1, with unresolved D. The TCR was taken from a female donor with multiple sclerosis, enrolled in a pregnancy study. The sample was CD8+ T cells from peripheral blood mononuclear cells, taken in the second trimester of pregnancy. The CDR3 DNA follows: TGTGCCAGCAGCCATTCTAGAGGGCAGTTCTTC. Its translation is CASSHSRGQFF.